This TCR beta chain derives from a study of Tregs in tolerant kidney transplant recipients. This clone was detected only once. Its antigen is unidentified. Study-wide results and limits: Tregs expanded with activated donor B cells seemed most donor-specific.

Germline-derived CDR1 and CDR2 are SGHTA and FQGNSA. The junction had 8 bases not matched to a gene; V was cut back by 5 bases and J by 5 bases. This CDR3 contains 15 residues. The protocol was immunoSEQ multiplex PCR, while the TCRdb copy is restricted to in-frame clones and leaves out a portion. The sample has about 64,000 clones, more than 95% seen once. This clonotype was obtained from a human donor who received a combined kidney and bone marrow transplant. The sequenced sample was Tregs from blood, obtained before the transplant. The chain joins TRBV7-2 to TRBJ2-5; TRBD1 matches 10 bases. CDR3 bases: TGTGCCAGCAGCCCGGGACAGGGGTTGCGGGAGACCCAGTACTTC. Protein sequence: CASSPGQGLRETQYF.